One sample yielded the 2 T cell receptor beta chains listed below, sequenced in a study of blood T cell repertoires in COVID-19. Method: immunoSEQ multiplex PCR; TCRdb's copy keeps in-frame clones and lacks some. The sample holds some 140,000 clones, around 89% seen once. Sequenced: peripheral blood. These receptors were taken from a man between 45 and 60 years old with active or convalescent COVID-19.

The J gene is TRBJ1-4, the V gene TRBV19; the D is unclear. This CDR3 contains 14 residues. Trimming left V 7 bases short and J 4 bases short, with 13 bases between. Germline V CDR1 and CDR2: LNHDA, SQIVND (reference sequence). The CDR3 coding sequence is TGTGCCAGTAAGGAGAAAATACTTAATGAAAAACTGTTTTTT. It yields the protein CASKEKILNEKLFF.

This clone was observed once. One end of the junction varies from germline; a read error may be responsible. This rearrangement joins TRBV2 to TRBJ1-3, with no clear D. CDR3 length equals 15 residues. Germline-derived CDR1 and CDR2 are SNHLY and FYNNEI. CDR3 residues: CASSEGRTSGNTIYF. As DNA, the CDR3 is TGTGCCAGCAGCGAAGGGAGGACCTCTGGAAACACCATATATTTT.